These 26 T cell receptor beta chains were sequenced from one sample in a study of identifying expanded T cells in peripheral blood. Repertoires were generated with immunoSEQ multiplex PCR, while TCRdb's copy carries only in-frame clones and drops some. The sample holds 75,000 to 95,000 clones, about nine tenths seen once. Sequencing was done on a sample of blood. These receptors were collected from a person between 18 and 69 years old in good health.

The V gene is TRBV7-8, the J gene TRBJ1-1, with D unclear. The V and J ends lost 2 bases and 2 bases respectively, with 9 bases between them. Germline loops: CDR1 SGHVS, CDR2 FQNEAQ. This CDR3 is 14 amino acids long. CDR3 in amino acids: CASSLSFGNTEAFF. The CDR3 nucleotides read TGTGCCAGCAGCTTAAGTTTCGGCAACACTGAAGCTTTCTTT.

The chain uses TRBV7-3 and TRBJ2-1, with D tentatively TRBD1 (8 bases). Per germline, CDR1 SGHTA and CDR2 FQGTGA. V lost 4 bases to trimming and J lost 4 bases, with 14 bases between them. The CDR3 extends over 15 amino acids. The CDR3 bases are TGTGCCAGCAGCTCCGGACAGGGAGGGTACAATGAGCAGTTCTTC. Translated, it gives CASSSGQGGYNEQFF.

V is TRBV9 and J is TRBJ1-2; no reliable D call. This CDR3 region has 15 residues. V lost 0 bases and J lost 3, with 12 bases in between. Germline V gene data show CDR1 as SGDLS and CDR2 as YYNGEE. CDR3 protein: CASSVAQVADYGYTF. The CDR3 nucleotides are TGTGCCAGCAGCGTAGCCCAGGTGGCTGACTATGGCTACACCTTC.

The chain has TRBV7-3 and TRBJ1-5; D gene ambiguous. The CDR3 sequence is 16 residues long. The germline gives CDR1 SGHTA, CDR2 FQGTGA. Trimming took 5 bases from V and 4 from J, leaving 18 bases between them. CDR3 in DNA: TGTGCCAGCAGCCCCCCCTTGTTTAGCCCGAATCAGCCCCAGCATTTT. Amino acid sequence: CASSPPLFSPNQPQHF.

The rearrangement uses TRBV28 and TRBJ1-1; 8 nucleotides agree with TRBD1. Germline-derived CDR1 and CDR2 are MDHEN and SYDVKM. Trimming at V came to 2 bases and at J to 3 bases, leaving 11 bases not matched to a gene. The CDR3 is made up of 17 amino acids. The CDR3 DNA follows: TGTGCCAGCAGTTTAAGACAGGGGAATCGGTGGGACACTGAAGCTTTCTTT. This gives the protein CASSLRQGNRWDTEAFF.

The V and J genes are TRBV7-9 and TRBJ2-7; 8 bases are a match to TRBD2. Trimming removed 0 bases from V and 7 bases from J; junction bases left unmatched: 8. The CDR3 has 15 amino acids. CDR1 is SEHNR and CDR2 is FQNEAQ in the germline V gene (reference sequence). CDR3 loop: CASSLAGTSTFEQYF. CDR3 bases: TGTGCCAGCAGCTTAGCCGGGACTAGTACTTTTGAGCAGTACTTC.

This rearrangement joins TRBV10-3 to TRBJ2-3, with 7 bases identical to TRBD1. V gave up 6 bases and J gave up 4 bases; unmatched junction bases: 1. Germline V CDR1 and CDR2: ENHRY, SYGVKD. CDR3 length: 12 amino acids. CDR3 amino acids: CAISDRADTQYF. CDR3 DNA sequence: TGTGCCATCAGCGACAGGGCAGATACGCAGTATTTT.

The chain uses TRBV9 and TRBJ2-2; 10 positions match TRBD2. The V segment lost 3 bases and the J segment 1 base; nucleotides outside the gene matches: 0. This CDR3 has 15 amino acids. CDR1 and CDR2 (germline): SGDLS, YYNGEE. CDR3 sequence reads: CASSGTSGNTGELFF. DNA for the CDR3: TGTGCCAGCAGCGGGACTAGCGGGAACACCGGGGAGCTGTTTTTT.

This clone was recorded a few times. V gene TRBV19 combines with J gene TRBJ1-5; no firm D call. The germline V gene has CDR1 LNHDA and CDR2 SQIVND (reference sequence). V was trimmed by 3 bases and J by 5 bases, leaving 14 bases between them. The CDR3 covers 15 residues. CDR3 coding DNA: TGTGCCAGTAGTATTGTAAGCGGGTTGGATCAGCCCCAGCATTTT. It is translated as CASSIVSGLDQPQHF.

The chain recombines TRBV19 with TRBJ2-7, with TRBD2 matching over 11 bases. This CDR3 contains 15 residues. V lost 6 bases to trimming and J lost 3 bases; unmatched junction nucleotides: 7. The germline V gene encodes CDR1 LNHDA and CDR2 SQIVND (reference sequence). CDR3 nucleotides: TGTGCCAGTAGACAGACGGGACTAGCGGACTACGAGCAGTACTTC. It is translated as CASRQTGLADYEQYF. Using reference TRBV19 and TRBJ2-7 for the parts outside the CDR3, the full variable domain is DGGITQSPKYLFRKEGQNVTLSCEQNLNHDAMYWYRQDPGQGLRLIYYSQIVNDFQKGDIAEGYSVSREKKESFPLTVTSAQKNPTAFYLCASRQTGLADYEQYFGPGTRLTVT.

The chain has TRBV15 and TRBJ1-6, with D possibly TRBD1 on 6 matching bases. Trimming left V 0 bases short and J 4 bases short, with 13 bases between. The germline V gene encodes CDR1 LNHNV and CDR2 YYDKDF (reference sequence). CDR3 length: 17 amino acids. In DNA form, the CDR3 reads TGTGCCACCAGCAGAGAGGCAAGGACAGTGTATAATTCACCCCTCCACTTT. Translation gives CATSREARTVYNSPLHF.

V gene TRBV5-1 combines with J gene TRBJ2-5, with 9 bases identical to TRBD1. With V trimmed by 1 base and J by 5 bases, 9 bases remained unmatched. The CDR3 sequence is 16 residues long. Per germline, CDR1 SGHRS and CDR2 YFSETQ. CDR3 in amino acids: CASSLSGTGSVETQYF. The CDR3 region has the DNA TGCGCCAGCAGCTTGTCTGGGACAGGGAGTGTCGAGACCCAGTACTTC.

The chain has TRBV7-9 and TRBJ1-1; 9 nucleotides agree with TRBD1. CDR3 length: 16 residues. Germline V gives CDR1 SEHNR, CDR2 FQNEAQ (reference sequence). Trimming at V came to 2 bases and at J to 2 bases, leaving 6 bases not matched to a gene. The CDR3 region is CASSLSGTGINTEAFF. For the CDR3, the DNA is TGTGCCAGCAGCTTATCCGGGACAGGGATAAACACTGAAGCTTTCTTT.

This clone is a singleton in its sample. V usage is TRBV28 and J usage is TRBJ1-1; no definite D call. The V gene's germline CDR1 is MDHEN and CDR2 SYDVKM. V dropped 6 bases and J dropped 0 bases, with 11 bases sitting between them. The CDR3 covers 14 residues. As DNA, the CDR3 is TGTGCCAGCAGCGCACCGGGATTGAACACTGAAGCTTTCTTT. The encoded protein is CASSAPGLNTEAFF.

The rearrangement uses TRBV19 and TRBJ1-4; possibly TRBD1 for D (5 bases). CDR3 length equals 15 residues. CDR1 is LNHDA and CDR2 is SQIVND in the germline V gene (reference sequence). Trimming took 7 bases from V and 2 from J, leaving 14 bases between them. Here the CDR3 DNA reads TGTGCCAGTACGGTCAGGGACTCGACTAATGAAAAACTGTTTTTT. This gives the protein CASTVRDSTNEKLFF.

The rearrangement links TRBV4-3 to TRBJ2-1; 8 bases fit TRBD2. The CDR3 loop spans 16 amino acids. Germline CDR1 is LGHNA and CDR2 is YSLEER. The ends lost 3 bases at V and 2 bases at J; junction bases unmatched: 6. The CDR3 DNA follows: TGCGCCAGCAGCCATGATACTAGCGGTACCTACAATGAGCAGTTCTTC. Translation: CASSHDTSGTYNEQFF.

The rearrangement uses TRBV12-5 and TRBJ1-5; perhaps TRBD1 as D (5 bases). The CDR3 has 17 amino acids. CDR1 is LGHNT, CDR2 FRNRAP, per germline. V lost 0 bases and J 4 bases, leaving 16 bases between the germline ends. The CDR3 region is CASGLVGVGGDNQPQHF. DNA of the CDR3: TGTGCTAGTGGTTTGGTAGGGGTAGGAGGGGATAATCAGCCCCAGCATTTT.

V usage is TRBV5-4 and J usage is TRBJ2-6; TRBD1 matches at 8 bases. With 2 bases clipped from V and 4 bases from J, the junction kept 2 bases outside the gene matches. The CDR3 totals 15 residues. Germline V gene data show CDR1 as SGHNT and CDR2 as YYREEE (reference sequence). Here the CDR3 DNA reads TGTGCCAGCAGCTTCAGGGGGCAAGGGGCCAACGTCCTGACTTTC. Its protein product is CASSFRGQGANVLTF.

The chain has TRBV9 and TRBJ2-5; D not resolved. The CDR3 is made up of 14 amino acids. Between the trimmed V and J ends, which lost 0 bases and 1 base, there was a span of 7 bases. Looked up from germline, CDR1 is SGDLS and CDR2 is YYNGEE. In DNA form, the CDR3 reads TGTGCCAGCAGCGTAGGACTCACCCAAGAGACCCAGTACTTC. It specifies CASSVGLTQETQYF.

The chain links TRBV5-1 to TRBJ2-6; D remains unclear. V dropped 4 bases and J dropped 0 bases, with 11 bases sitting between them. The CDR3 has 16 amino acids. CDR1 is SGHRS and CDR2 is YFSETQ in the germline V gene. The CDR3 here is CASSQTHSSGANVLTF. In DNA form, the CDR3 reads TGCGCCAGCAGCCAAACCCACAGCTCTGGGGCCAACGTCCTGACTTTC.

This chain links TRBV19 with TRBJ1-5; perhaps TRBD1 as D (6 bases). CDR1 is LNHDA, CDR2 SQIVND, per germline (reference sequence). CDR3 size: 15 residues. Trimming took 7 bases from V and 5 from J, leaving 18 bases between them. In nucleotides, the CDR3 is TGTGCCAGTAATTTTGGGGGCTATGCGGATCAGCCCCAGCATTTT. Encoded protein: CASNFGGYADQPQHF.

This chain links TRBV5-1 with TRBJ2-2, with 10 bases aligning to TRBD1. This CDR3 has 15 amino acids. Germline loops: CDR1 SGHRS, CDR2 YFSETQ. With 4 bases clipped from V and 3 bases from J, the junction kept 3 bases outside the gene matches. The CDR3 sequence is CASSPTGGYTGELFF. CDR3 nucleotide sequence: TGCGCCAGCAGCCCGACAGGGGGCTACACCGGGGAGCTGTTTTTT.

The chain recombines TRBV27 with TRBJ1-1; the D gene is possibly TRBD1 (6 bases). The V end lost 6 bases, the J end lost 2 bases, and 10 bases lay between the germline ends. This CDR3 contains 13 residues. The germline V gene has CDR1 MNHEY and CDR2 SMNVEV (reference sequence). As DNA, the CDR3 is TGTGCCAGCAGCAACAGGGAAAACACTGAAGCTTTCTTT. It codes for CASSNRENTEAFF.

This clone was detected once. The genes are TRBV27 and TRBJ2-2; D not resolved. CDR1 and CDR2 from the germline V gene are MNHEY and SMNVEV (reference sequence). The CDR3 is 12 residues long. The V gene lost 5 bases and the J gene lost 6 bases, with 7 bases spanning the gap. CDR3 loop: CASSEWAGELFF. The CDR3 bases are TGTGCCAGCAGTGAGTGGGCCGGGGAGCTGTTTTTT.

The chain employs TRBV2 and TRBJ1-5; D not resolved. Germline V gene data show CDR1 as SNHLY and CDR2 as FYNNEI. The length of the CDR3 is 14 residues. Between the trimmed V and J ends, which lost 3 bases and 2 bases, there was a span of 8 bases. CDR3 coding DNA: TGTGCCAGCAGTGAGGTAGCTGGCAATCAGCCCCAGCATTTT. Amino acids: CASSEVAGNQPQHF.

This clone has only one observation. V is TRBV5-1 and J is TRBJ2-7; D not certain. This CDR3 is built from 14 residues. Germline V gene data show CDR1 as SGHRS and CDR2 as YFSETQ. Trimming cost V 0 bases and J 5 bases, with 12 bases left between them. CDR3 amino acids: CASSLEGKVNEQYF. CDR3 sequence (DNA): TGCGCCAGCAGCTTGGAGGGAAAAGTCAACGAGCAGTACTTC.